This entry describes one T cell receptor (beta chain). Donors in Cohort 3 counted as recovered after two negative PCRs, clearance, or symptom resolution. The data were produced by immunoSEQ multiplex PCR, yet TCRdb's version contains in-frame clones alone and is incomplete. The sample shows about 100,000 clones, just over 85% of them seen only once. This specimen comes from a study of blood T cell repertoires in COVID-19. The TCR comes from a woman in her 50s who had recovered from COVID-19. Sample: PBMCs or T cells enriched from blood (not recorded which).

CDR3 in amino acids: CASSLEGGPGNEQFF. CDR3 nucleotides: TGTGCCAGCAGCTTGGAGGGGGGGCCGGGAAATGAGCAGTTCTTC. The chain combines TRBV5-8 with TRBJ2-1, with D possibly being TRBD2 (7 bases). The CDR3 extends over 15 amino acids. The V end was cut by 0 bases, the J end by 7 bases, with 14 bases between. CDR1 and CDR2 (germline): SGHTS, YDEGEE. Combining the CDR3 with reference TRBV5-8 and TRBJ2-1 gives the whole variable domain EAGVTQSPTHLIKTRGQQATLRCSPISGHTSVYWYQQALGLGLQFLLWYDEGEERNRGNFPPRFSGRQFPNYSSELNVNALELEDSALYLCASSLEGGPGNEQFFGPGTRLTVL.